This note documents a single T cell receptor beta chain sequence. What antigen it recognizes has not been identified. Per-base qualities were not stored, and no clone one base away is much larger. V was cut back by 2 bases and J by 1 base, leaving a gap of 3 bases between them. Including cysteine and phenylalanine, the CDR3 has 13 amino acids. Only the CDR3 DNA stays, 39 bases, in frame from base 1. In the germline V gene, CDR1 corresponds to MDHEN and CDR2 to SYDVKM. The entry originates in a study of human thymus T cells (TCRdb year 2020). Notes on the research overall: The study used about 8 infant thymus samples plus four related peripheral blood samples to characterize TCR alpha and beta repertoires. The cohort included six male and a couple of female infants, with donor ages spanning 7 to 244 days. Study-level results and caveats: According to the related research, thymic TCR repertoires were highly overlapping among unrelated individuals. V and J gene segment usage appeared biased in both thymic and peripheral blood repertoires. On average, roughly 800,000 unique TCRB clonotypes were obtained from thymus samples, compared with around 78,000 from blood samples.

The thymus tissue came from surgical resects taken out during corrective cardiac surgery. The donors were immunologically healthy infants in Finland who had open corrective cardiac surgery for congenital heart defects. Thymocytes were freed from the tissue by mechanical means and kept at -70 degrees C as pellets of 10-30 million cells. Genomic DNA was extracted from frozen cell pellets with a QIAsymphony instrument. The immunoSEQ multiplex PCR assay was used to amplify the TCRB and TCRAD loci from a standardized quantity of quality-controlled genomic DNA. The V(D)J region was spanned by amplicons of a length sufficient to cover the CDR3 and to identify V and J genes. Amplicon sequencing was performed on an Illumina platform through the commercial immunoSEQ service. In the original analysis: Primer bias and sequencing errors were corrected using previously described methods, and TCRAD and TCRB definitions followed the IMGT database. immunoSEQ Analyzer 3.0 and VDJTools were used for repertoire analysis, which covered basic statistics, V/J segment usage, diversity estimates, rarefaction and pairwise overlap. Diversity was estimated using the Chao1, ChaoE, Efron-Thisted, Shannon and inverse Simpson indices, and was also estimated on datasets down-sampled to the size of the smallest sample. Repertoire overlap was assessed by strict matching of CDR3 nucleotide sequence, V gene and J gene, and clustering was done by Jaccard-based multidimensional scaling. TCRdb holds this immuneACCESS table with in-frame rearrangements only. Some clones are missing; in checked studies, unresolved V genes explain under half, and the rest has no known cause. V, J and clone size were drawn from that table, and D and trimming were deduced from the DNA. The sample includes tens of thousands of clones, with roughly 94% observed a single time. Of the sample, around 0.03% is held by the ten largest clones.

The receptor was derived from a girl in the first two years of life with a congenital heart defect but otherwise immunologically healthy. The sequence is built from TRBV28 and TRBJ2-4; a confident D gene designation cannot be given. The sample taken for sequencing was thymus tissue. In nucleotide form, the sequence is TGTGCCAGCAGTTTAGGGGCCAAAAACATTCAGTACTTC. This sequence encodes CASSLGAKNIQYF.